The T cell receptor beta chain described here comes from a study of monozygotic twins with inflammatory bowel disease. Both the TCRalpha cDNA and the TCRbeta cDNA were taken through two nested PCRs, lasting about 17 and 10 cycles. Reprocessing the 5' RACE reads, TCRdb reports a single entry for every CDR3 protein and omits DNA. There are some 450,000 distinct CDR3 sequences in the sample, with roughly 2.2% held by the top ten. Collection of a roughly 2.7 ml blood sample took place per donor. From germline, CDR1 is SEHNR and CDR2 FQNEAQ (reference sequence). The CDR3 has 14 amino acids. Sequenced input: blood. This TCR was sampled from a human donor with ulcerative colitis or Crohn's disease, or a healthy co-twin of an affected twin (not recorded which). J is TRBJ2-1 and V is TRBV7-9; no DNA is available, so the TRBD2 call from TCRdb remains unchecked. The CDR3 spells CASSLGLIDSEQFF.